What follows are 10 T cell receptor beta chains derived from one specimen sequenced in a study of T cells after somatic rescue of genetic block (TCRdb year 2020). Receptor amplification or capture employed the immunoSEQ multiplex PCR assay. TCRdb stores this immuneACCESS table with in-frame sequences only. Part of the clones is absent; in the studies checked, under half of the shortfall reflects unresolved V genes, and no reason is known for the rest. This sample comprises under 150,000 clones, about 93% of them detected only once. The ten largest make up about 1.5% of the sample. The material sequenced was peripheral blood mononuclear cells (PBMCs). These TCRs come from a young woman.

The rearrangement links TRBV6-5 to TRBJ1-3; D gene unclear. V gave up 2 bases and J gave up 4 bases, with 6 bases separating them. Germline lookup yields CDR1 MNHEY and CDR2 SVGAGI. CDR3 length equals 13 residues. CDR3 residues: CASSYGWGNTIYF. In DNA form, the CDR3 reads TGTGCCAGCAGTTACGGGTGGGGAAACACCATATATTTT.

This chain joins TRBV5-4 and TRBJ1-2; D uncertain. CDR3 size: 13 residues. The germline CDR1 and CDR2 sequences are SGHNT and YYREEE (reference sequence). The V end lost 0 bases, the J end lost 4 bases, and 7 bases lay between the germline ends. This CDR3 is CASSLADLYGYTF. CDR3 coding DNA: TGTGCCAGCAGCTTGGCCGATCTCTATGGCTACACCTTC. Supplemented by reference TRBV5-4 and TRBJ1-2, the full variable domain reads ETGVTQSPTHLIKTRGQQVTLRCSSQSGHNTVSWYQQALGQGPQFIFQYYREEENGRGNFPPRFSGLQFPNYSSELNVNALELDDSALYLCASSLADLYGYTFGSGTRLTVV.

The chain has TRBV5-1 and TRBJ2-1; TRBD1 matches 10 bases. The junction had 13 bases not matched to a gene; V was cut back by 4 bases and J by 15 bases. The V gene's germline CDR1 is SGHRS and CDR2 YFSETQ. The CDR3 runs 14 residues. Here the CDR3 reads CASSPRDRGSAGFF. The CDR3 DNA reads TGCGCCAGCAGCCCCCGGGACAGGGGATCGGCGGGGTTCTTC.

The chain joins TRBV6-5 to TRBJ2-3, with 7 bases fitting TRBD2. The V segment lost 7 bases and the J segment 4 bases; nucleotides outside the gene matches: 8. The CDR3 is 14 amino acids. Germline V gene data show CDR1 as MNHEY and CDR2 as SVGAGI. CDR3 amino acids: CASKGRGIPDTQYF. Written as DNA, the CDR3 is TGTGCCAGCAAAGGGAGGGGAATCCCAGATACGCAGTATTTT.

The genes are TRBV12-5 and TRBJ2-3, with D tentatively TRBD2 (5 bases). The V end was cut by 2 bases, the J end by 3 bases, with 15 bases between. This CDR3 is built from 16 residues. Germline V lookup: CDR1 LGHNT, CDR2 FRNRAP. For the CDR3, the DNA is TGTGCTAGTGGTTTGCGGCCGAAGCTAGCTACAGATACGCAGTATTTT. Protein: CASGLRPKLATDTQYF.

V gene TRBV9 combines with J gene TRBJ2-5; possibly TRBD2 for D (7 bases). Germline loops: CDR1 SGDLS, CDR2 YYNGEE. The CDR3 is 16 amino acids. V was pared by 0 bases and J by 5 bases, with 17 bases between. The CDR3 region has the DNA TGTGCCAGCAGCGTAGCGGGGGGCGCCGGAGCGGAGACCCAGTACTTC. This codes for CASSVAGGAGAETQYF.

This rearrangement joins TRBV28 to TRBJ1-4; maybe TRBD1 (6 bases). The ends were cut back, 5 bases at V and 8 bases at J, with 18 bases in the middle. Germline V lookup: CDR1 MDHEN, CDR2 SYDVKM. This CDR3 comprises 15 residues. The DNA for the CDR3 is TGTGCCAGCAGTGTCCCACAGGGTCAAGAAGAAAAACTGTTTTTT. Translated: CASSVPQGQEEKLFF.

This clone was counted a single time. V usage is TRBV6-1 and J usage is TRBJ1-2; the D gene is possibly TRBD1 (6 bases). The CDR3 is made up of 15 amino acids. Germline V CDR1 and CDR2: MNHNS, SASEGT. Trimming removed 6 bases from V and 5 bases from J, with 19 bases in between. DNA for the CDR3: TGTGCCAGCAGCGGTTACAGGGATCATTTGTATGGCTACACCTTC. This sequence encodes CASSGYRDHLYGYTF.

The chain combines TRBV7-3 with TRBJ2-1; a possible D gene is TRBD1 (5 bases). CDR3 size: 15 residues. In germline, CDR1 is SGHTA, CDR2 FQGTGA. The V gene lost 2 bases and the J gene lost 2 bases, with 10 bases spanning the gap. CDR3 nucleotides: TGTGCCAGCAGCTTAGTCAGGGCGGCCTACAATGAGCAGTTCTTC. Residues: CASSLVRAAYNEQFF.

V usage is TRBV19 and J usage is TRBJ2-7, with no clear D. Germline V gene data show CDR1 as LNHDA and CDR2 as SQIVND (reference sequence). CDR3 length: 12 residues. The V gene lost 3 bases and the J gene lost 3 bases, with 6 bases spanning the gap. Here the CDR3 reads CASSMGYYEQYF. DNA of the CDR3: TGTGCCAGTAGTATGGGATACTACGAGCAGTACTTC.